This TCR beta chain derives from a study of CD8 T cells in ankylosing spondylitis. Study outcomes and limitations: Made up of fewer than 10 highly homologous variants, a TCR beta motif appeared characteristic of ankylosing spondylitis blood. The study looked at matched synovial fluid samples from ankylosing spondylitis patients. Disease-linked clones were reported to be significantly enriched there.

TCRdb re-called the 5' RACE reads with MiXCR, one entry per CDR3 protein. The sample includes around 300,000 distinct CDR3 sequences, approximately 10% seen only once; the top ten take around 10%. V lost 4 bases and J lost 4; bases outside the gene matches: 10. Germline CDR1 reads SGHAT; CDR2 reads FQDESV (reference sequence). The CDR3 totals 18 residues. Comment on this clonotype: Antigen: not known.

The sequencing input was blood, either unsorted or a sorted T cell fraction (not recorded which). The receptor's source is a female donor with ankylosing spondylitis or in good health (not recorded which). This chain joins TRBV11-1 and TRBJ2-3, with 14 positions matching TRBD2. The CDR3 sequence: CASSSTILTSGGADTQYF. The CDR3 DNA reads as TGTGCCAGCAGCTCCACGATCCTGACTAGCGGGGGGGCAGATACGCAGTATTTT.